Listed here are 20 T cell receptor beta chains from one sample, sequenced in a study of beta chain features in type 1 diabetes. All of the isolated RNA was reverse transcribed, so expressed TCRB transcripts were sequenced. TCRdb's table, derived via immunoSEQ multiplex PCR, lists solely in-frame clones and lacks some. This sample has almost 350,000 clones, with less than 10% found just once. The sequenced material came from central memory CD4+ T cells from blood. These receptors were obtained from a woman younger than 30 in good health.

The chain joins TRBV5-6 to TRBJ2-1; D might be TRBD2 (6 bases). Trimming removed 4 bases from V and 16 bases from J, with 21 bases in between. CDR1 and CDR2 (germline): SGHDT, YYEEEE. CDR3 length: 13 amino acids. CDR3: CASSRDLGGSFFF. CDR3 sequence (DNA): TGTGCCAGCAGCCGGGACCTGGGAGGCAGTTTCTTCTTC.

There are a few counts of this clone. The rearrangement joins TRBV29-1 to TRBJ1-2; 7 positions agree with TRBD1. This CDR3 region has 11 residues. Germline V lookup: CDR1 SQVTM, CDR2 ANQGSEA. V was pared by 3 bases and J by 13 bases, with 8 bases of the junction left unmatched. For the CDR3, the DNA is TGCAGCGTTGATTGTGACAGGGTCTGCACCTTC. It specifies CSVDCDRVCTF.

A few counts support this clone. The genes are TRBV27 and TRBJ2-1; D call uncertain. This CDR3 contains 13 residues. Trimming left V 4 bases short and J 9 bases short, with 13 bases between. The germline gives CDR1 MNHEY, CDR2 SMNVEV (reference sequence). This CDR3 reads CASSSSGYGEQFF. CDR3 sequence (DNA): TGTGCCAGCAGTTCTTCCGGATACGGTGAGCAGTTCTTC.

V gene TRBV7-6 combines with J gene TRBJ2-3; D might be TRBD2 (5 bases). This CDR3 has 16 amino acids. Trimming pared 3 bases from V and 0 bases from J, leaving 13 bases between. The germline V gene has CDR1 SGHVS and CDR2 FNYEAQ. The CDR3 is CASSFQGGGSTDTQYF. CDR3 in DNA: TGTGCCAGCAGCTTCCAAGGTGGCGGGAGCACAGATACGCAGTATTTT. Supplemented by reference TRBV7-6 and TRBJ2-3, the full variable domain reads GAGVSQSPRYKVTKRGQDVALRCDPISGHVSLYWYRQALGQGPEFLTYFNYEAQQDKSGLPNDRFSAERPEGSISTLTIQRTEQRDSAMYRCASSFQGGGSTDTQYFGPGTRLTVL.

Only a few counts were recorded for this clone. V gene TRBV28 combines with J gene TRBJ1-5, with D perhaps matching TRBD1 (5 bases). The CDR3 consists of 14 residues. Trimming left V 3 bases short and J 9 bases short, with 15 bases between. Looked up from germline, CDR1 is MDHEN and CDR2 is SYDVKM. This CDR3 reads CASSFGGLVRPQHF. As DNA, the CDR3 is TGTGCCAGCAGTTTTGGGGGGTTGGTTAGGCCCCAGCATTTT.

This clone has a single count. The chain couples TRBV5-4 to TRBJ2-6; no clear D. This CDR3 region has 15 residues. V lost 0 bases to trimming and J lost 3 bases, with 7 bases between them. CDR1 and CDR2 (germline): SGHNT, YYREEE (reference sequence). For the CDR3, the DNA is TGTGCCAGCAGCTTGGCCCAGATTGGGGCCAACGTCCTGACTTTC. It specifies CASSLAQIGANVLTF.

This clone occurred many times. The chain uses TRBV6-5 and TRBJ1-1, with no clear D. V was clipped by 7 bases and J by 0 bases, with 12 bases between them. Per germline, CDR1 MNHEY and CDR2 SVGAGI. This CDR3 is 14 amino acids long. The CDR3 region has the DNA TGTGCCAGCACCCATGAGGGAATGAACACTGAAGCTTTCTTT. Translated, it gives CASTHEGMNTEAFF.

This chain connects TRBV5-4 to TRBJ2-1; D might be TRBD1 or TRBD2, each matching 6 bases. V was trimmed by 2 bases and J by 0 bases, leaving 12 bases between them. The CDR3 covers 16 residues. Germline lookup yields CDR1 SGHNT and CDR2 YYREEE (reference sequence). The CDR3: CASSLMGGTSYNEQFF. CDR3 bases: TGTGCCAGCAGCTTAATGGGGGGCACCTCCTACAATGAGCAGTTCTTC.

This chain links TRBV7-2 with TRBJ2-1; D is undetermined. The CDR3 is 12 residues long. The germline V gene encodes CDR1 SGHTA and CDR2 FQGNSA. The ends were cut back, 2 bases at V and 12 bases at J, with 11 bases in the middle. CDR3 nucleotide sequence: TGTGCCAGCAGCTTACTCCTCTTAGGGCAGTTCTTC. Its protein is CASSLLLLGQFF.

This clone was observed a few times. The CDR3 nucleotides are TGTGCCAGCTCACCACCGGCGGGACAGGGCTACGAGCAGTACTTC. As protein: CASSPPAGQGYEQYF. This chain connects TRBV18 to TRBJ2-7, with 9 bases lining up with TRBD1. After removal of 0 bases from V and 3 bases from J, the junction contained 3 bases not matched to a gene. This CDR3 spans 15 amino acids. Germline V gene lookup returns CDR1 KGHSH and CDR2 LQKENI.

This clone was picked up many times. The chain combines TRBV5-1 with TRBJ1-1; weak D call: TRBD1 (6 bases). The V gene lost 1 base and the J gene lost 10 bases, with 14 bases spanning the gap. In germline, CDR1 is SGHRS, CDR2 YFSETQ. The length of the CDR3 is 13 residues. CDR3 residues: CASSLWADRGAFF. The CDR3 nucleotides read TGCGCCAGCAGCTTGTGGGCGGACAGAGGAGCTTTCTTT.

V and J are TRBV5-1 and TRBJ2-1, with no clear D. The CDR3 spans 14 residues. Germline V CDR1 and CDR2: SGHRS, YFSETQ. Trimming took off 0 bases at V and 5 bases at J, with 9 bases between the two ends. Here the CDR3 DNA reads TGCGCCAGCAGCTTGGGGCAGCGCCACAATGAGCAGTTCTTC. Residues: CASSLGQRHNEQFF.

This clone showed up just a few times. This chain connects TRBV7-2 to TRBJ2-5; TRBD1 aligns across 10 bases. Germline loops: CDR1 SGHTA, CDR2 FQGNSA. This CDR3 spans 16 amino acids. Trimming removed 2 bases from V and 2 bases from J; junction bases left unmatched: 5. The CDR3 coding sequence is TGTGCCAGCAGCTTATCGTTGGGACAGGGGCAAGAGACCCAGTACTTC. Translating it yields CASSLSLGQGQETQYF.

The table lists this clone with a few counts. The chain recombines TRBV10-3 with TRBJ2-1, with TRBD1 identical over 12 bases. The V gene's germline CDR1 is ENHRY and CDR2 SYGVKD. V was clipped by 10 bases and J by 8 bases; unmatched bases: 6. The CDR3 totals 13 residues. The CDR3 spells CATGTGGFDEQFF. CDR3 bases: TGTGCCACCGGGACAGGGGGCTTCGATGAGCAGTTCTTC.

This clone was counted only a few times. The CDR3 loop reads CATYGDSFNEQFF. The CDR3 coding sequence is TGTGCCACATACGGGGACAGCTTCAATGAGCAGTTCTTC. The chain uses TRBV10-3 and TRBJ2-1; 7 positions agree with TRBD1. The V and J ends lost 10 bases and 6 bases, in that order; junction bases with no gene match: 9. The CDR3 length is 13 residues. Germline-derived CDR1 and CDR2 are ENHRY and SYGVKD.

V usage is TRBV7-2 and J usage is TRBJ2-7; D call uncertain. CDR3 size: 13 residues. Germline V gene sequence: CDR1 SGHTA, CDR2 FQGNSA. The V gene lost 5 bases and the J gene lost 3 bases, with 11 bases spanning the gap. The CDR3 bases are TGTGCCAGCAGCCGCTTTGTTGTCTACGAGCAGTACTTC. Translated, it gives CASSRFVVYEQYF.

This clone was seen a few times. The rearrangement uses TRBV7-6 and TRBJ2-1, with 13 bases that match TRBD2. V shed 1 base, J shed 4 bases, and the junction held 4 bases outside the gene matches. The CDR3 has 17 residues. Germline V gene sequence: CDR1 SGHVS, CDR2 FNYEAQ. CDR3 DNA: TGTGCCAGCAGCTTAGTACCACTAGCGGGAGGGTACAATGAGCAGTTCTTC. As protein: CASSLVPLAGGYNEQFF.

The rearrangement uses TRBV7-9 and TRBJ2-3, with D uncertain. The CDR3 spans 15 residues. CDR1 SEHNR and CDR2 FQNEAQ come from the germline V gene (reference sequence). V lost 0 bases to trimming and J lost 3 bases, with 10 bases between them. CDR3 protein: CASSLALLGTDTQYF. CDR3 DNA sequence: TGTGCCAGCAGCTTAGCCTTGCTAGGTACAGATACGCAGTATTTT.

The chain combines TRBV6-6 with TRBJ2-1; a weak D match, TRBD1 (5 bases). CDR1 MNHNY and CDR2 SVGAGI come from the germline V gene (reference sequence). Deletions cut 10 bases from V and 8 bases from J, with 12 bases between. The CDR3 totals 11 residues. The CDR3 DNA reads TGTGCCACCAGACAAGGGGATGAGCAGTTCTTC. As protein: CATRQGDEQFF.

This clone was picked up a small number of times. The chain is built from TRBV28 and TRBJ2-2; maybe TRBD1 (6 bases). Trimming shortened V by 3 bases and J by 1 base, and 9 bases separated the two germline ends. The CDR3 extends over 15 amino acids. Germline V CDR1 and CDR2: MDHEN, SYDVKM. CDR3 sequence: CASSFSGVNTGELFF. The CDR3 DNA reads TGTGCCAGCAGTTTCTCAGGGGTGAACACCGGGGAGCTGTTTTTT.